Listed below are T cell receptor beta chains from one sample, sequenced in a study of T cell repertoires in ileal Crohn's disease. Data came from immunoSEQ multiplex PCR; TCRdb stores just in-frame clones and leaves some out. The sample lists 9,000 to 13,000 clones, around 76% occurring once. Material: ileal tissue. The receptors here all came from an adult with Crohn's disease. CDR3s include the opening cysteine and the closing phenylalanine or tryptophan. A D gene is named only where the DNA matches it firmly. The size entry is marked missing in some rows and otherwise reads once, few, many or a size class.

d_call | clone_size | j_call | v_call | cdr3_aa | cdr3_nt
TRBD1 | . | TRBJ1-4 | TRBV7-9 | CASTGQGVGNEKLFF | TGTGCCAGCACAGGACAGGGAGTCGGTAATGAAAAACTGTTTTTT
TRBD1 | . | TRBJ1-6 | TRBV27 | CASSLPRGLMNNSPLHF | TGTGCCAGCAGTCTACCCAGGGGGCTTATGAATAATTCACCCCTCCACTTT
. | . | TRBJ1-4 | TRBV19 | CASSIAGGLLIEKLFF | TGTGCCAGTAGTATCGCCGGGGGGCTACTGATCGAAAAACTGTTTTTT
TRBD1 | . | TRBJ2-7 | TRBV7-9 | CASSMGQGYTYEQYF | TGTGCCAGCAGCATGGGACAGGGCTATACCTACGAGCAGTACTTC
TRBD2 | . | TRBJ2-3 | TRBV5-1 | CASSLTIGGAGTDTQYF | TGCGCCAGCAGCTTGACGATCGGGGGGGCCGGCACAGATACGCAGTATTTT
TRBD2 | few | TRBJ2-3 | TRBV7-2 | CASSPTGLALDTQYF | TGTGCCAGCAGCCCGACGGGACTAGCACTTGATACGCAGTATTTT
TRBD2 | . | TRBJ2-7 | TRBV9 | CASSGSGGTDEQYF | TGTGCCAGCAGCGGTAGCGGGGGAACCGACGAGCAGTACTTC
. | . | TRBJ2-7 | TRBV5-6 | CASSLVQGYYEQYF | TGTGCCAGCAGCTTGGTCCAGGGTTACTACGAGCAGTACTTC
. | . | TRBJ2-2 | TRBV5-1 | CASSFSTRTNTGELFF | TGCGCCAGCAGCTTTTCCACTAGAACGAACACCGGGGAGCTGTTTTTT
TRBD2 | . | TRBJ2-1 | TRBV2 | CASTTTSGNNEQFF | TGTGCCAGCACGACGACTAGCGGAAACAATGAGCAGTTCTTC
. | . | TRBJ2-5 | TRBV4-1 | CASSQDPGETQYF | TGCGCCAGCAGCCAAGATCCGGGGGAGACCCAGTACTTC
TRBD1 | . | TRBJ1-5 | TRBV28 | CASSSSLGQYSNQPQHF | TGTGCCAGCAGTTCCTCTCTGGGACAGTATAGCAATCAGCCCCAGCATTTT
TRBD2 | . | TRBJ2-3 | TRBV10-1 | CASSVGLSVAQYF | TGCGCCAGCAGTGTGGGACTATCAGTGGCGCAGTATTTT
TRBD1 | . | TRBJ1-6 | TRBV23-1 | CASSPVTGGDLFSPLHF | TGCGCCAGCAGTCCTGTGACAGGGGGCGATTTATTTTCACCCCTCCACTTT
. | . | TRBJ2-3 | TRBV6-5 | CASSLRGDTQYF | TGTGCCAGCAGTCTACGGGGTGATACGCAGTATTTT
TRBD2 | . | TRBJ2-7 | TRBV9 | CASSVEASGGSYEQYF | TGTGCCAGCAGCGTAGAGGCTAGCGGGGGCTCCTACGAGCAGTACTTC
TRBD2 | . | TRBJ2-1 | TRBV4-1 | CASSQDPGGSYNEQFF | TGCGCCAGCAGCCAAGATCCCGGGGGGAGTTACAATGAGCAGTTCTTC
. | . | TRBJ1-2 | TRBV10-2 | CATSFLYGYTF | TGCGCCACCAGCTTCCTCTATGGCTACACCTTC
TRBD2 | few | TRBJ2-3 | TRBV10-3 | CAISELAGDTDTQYF | TGTGCCATCAGTGAACTAGCGGGGGATACAGATACGCAGTATTTT
TRBD1 | . | TRBJ2-7 | TRBV5-4 | CASSEWDRSRWEQYF | TGTGCCAGCAGCGAGTGGGACAGGTCACGATGGGAGCAGTACTTC
. | . | TRBJ1-3 | TRBV2 | CASSPGNTIYF | TGTGCCAGCAGTCCAGGAAACACCATATATTTT
TRBD2 | . | TRBJ2-3 | TRBV4-2 | CASSQEGSGGPSTDTQYF | TGTGCCAGCAGCCAAGAGGGTAGCGGGGGGCCGAGCACAGATACGCAGTATTTT